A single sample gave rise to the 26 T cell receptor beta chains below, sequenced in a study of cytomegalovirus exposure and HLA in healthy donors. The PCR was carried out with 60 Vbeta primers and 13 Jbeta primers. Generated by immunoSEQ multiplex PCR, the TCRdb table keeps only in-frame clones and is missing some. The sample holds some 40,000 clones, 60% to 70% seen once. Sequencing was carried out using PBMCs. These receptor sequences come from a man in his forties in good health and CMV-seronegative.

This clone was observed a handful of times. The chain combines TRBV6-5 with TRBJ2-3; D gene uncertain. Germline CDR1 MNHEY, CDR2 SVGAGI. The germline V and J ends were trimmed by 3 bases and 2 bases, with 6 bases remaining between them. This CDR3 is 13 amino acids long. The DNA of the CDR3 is TGTGCCAGCAGTTATCTACTCACAGATACGCAGTATTTT. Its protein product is CASSYLLTDTQYF.

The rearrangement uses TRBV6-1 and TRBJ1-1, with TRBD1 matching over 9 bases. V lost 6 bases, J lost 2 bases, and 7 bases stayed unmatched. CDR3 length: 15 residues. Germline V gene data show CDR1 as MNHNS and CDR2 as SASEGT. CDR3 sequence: CASRSGTGPNTEAFF. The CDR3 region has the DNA TGTGCCAGCAGATCCGGGACAGGGCCCAACACTGAAGCTTTCTTT.

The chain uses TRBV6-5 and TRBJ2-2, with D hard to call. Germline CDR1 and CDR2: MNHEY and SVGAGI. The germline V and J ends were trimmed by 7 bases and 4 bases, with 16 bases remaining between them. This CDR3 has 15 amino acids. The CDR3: CASTLGQVGTGELFF. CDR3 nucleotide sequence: TGTGCCAGCACCCTTGGGCAGGTTGGCACCGGGGAGCTGTTTTTT.

CDR3 coding DNA: TGCGCCAGCAGCGGGTACGGCAGGTCGTTTAACTATGGCTACACCTTC. It is translated as CASSGYGRSFNYGYTF. The chain uses TRBV4-3 and TRBJ1-2; no clear D. The CDR3 is made up of 16 amino acids. Germline values: CDR1 LGHNA, CDR2 YSLEER. V lost 5 bases and J lost 1, with 17 bases in between.

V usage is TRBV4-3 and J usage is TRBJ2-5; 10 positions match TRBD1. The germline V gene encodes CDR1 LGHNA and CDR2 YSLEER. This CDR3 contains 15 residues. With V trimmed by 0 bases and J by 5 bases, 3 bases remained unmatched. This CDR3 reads CASSQDATGGETQYF. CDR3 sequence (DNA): TGCGCCAGCAGCCAAGATGCGACAGGGGGCGAGACCCAGTACTTC.

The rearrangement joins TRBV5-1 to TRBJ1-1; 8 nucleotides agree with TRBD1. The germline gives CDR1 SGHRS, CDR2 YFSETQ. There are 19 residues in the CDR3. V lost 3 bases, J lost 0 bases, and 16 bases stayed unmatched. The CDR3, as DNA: TGCGCCAGCAGCTCCTTAGGCCAGGGACAGGCGTTAATGAACACTGAAGCTTTCTTT. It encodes CASSSLGQGQALMNTEAFF.

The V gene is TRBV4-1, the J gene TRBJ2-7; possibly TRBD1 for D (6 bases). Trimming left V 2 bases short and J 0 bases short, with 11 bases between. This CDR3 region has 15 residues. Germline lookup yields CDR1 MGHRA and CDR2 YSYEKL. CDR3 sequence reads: CASSQSQDSSYEQYF. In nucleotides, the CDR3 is TGCGCCAGCAGCCAATCGCAGGACAGCTCCTACGAGCAGTACTTC.

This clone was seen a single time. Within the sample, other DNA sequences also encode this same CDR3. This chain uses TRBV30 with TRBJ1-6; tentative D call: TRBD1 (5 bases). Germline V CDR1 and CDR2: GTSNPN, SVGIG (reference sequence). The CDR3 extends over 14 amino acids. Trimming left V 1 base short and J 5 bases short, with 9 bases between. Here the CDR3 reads CAWSAGQDNSPLHF. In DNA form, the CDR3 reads TGTGCCTGGAGTGCCGGACAAGATAATTCACCCCTCCACTTT.

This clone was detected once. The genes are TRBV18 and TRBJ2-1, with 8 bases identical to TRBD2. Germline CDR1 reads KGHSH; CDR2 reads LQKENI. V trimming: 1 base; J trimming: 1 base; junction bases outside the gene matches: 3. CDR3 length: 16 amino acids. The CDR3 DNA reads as TGTGCCAGCTCACCACAACGGGGGGGATCCTACAATGAGCAGTTCTTC. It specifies CASSPQRGGSYNEQFF.

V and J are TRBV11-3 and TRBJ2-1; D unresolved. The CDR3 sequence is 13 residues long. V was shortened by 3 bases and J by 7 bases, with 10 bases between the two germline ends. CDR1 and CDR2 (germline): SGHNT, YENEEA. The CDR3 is CASSFGGTNEQFF. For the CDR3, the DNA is TGTGCCAGCAGCTTCGGCGGCACAAATGAGCAGTTCTTC.

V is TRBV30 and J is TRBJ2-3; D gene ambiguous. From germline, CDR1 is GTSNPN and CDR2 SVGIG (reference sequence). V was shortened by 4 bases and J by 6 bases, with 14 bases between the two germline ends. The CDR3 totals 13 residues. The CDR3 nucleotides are TGTGCCTGGAACCATTTGGCACCCGATACGCAGTATTTT. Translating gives CAWNHLAPDTQYF.

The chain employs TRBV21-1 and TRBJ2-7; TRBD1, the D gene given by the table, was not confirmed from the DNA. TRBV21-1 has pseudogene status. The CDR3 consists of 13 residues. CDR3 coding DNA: TGTGCCAGCAGCATTGGGACAGACTACGAGCAGTACTTC. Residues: CASSIGTDYEQYF.

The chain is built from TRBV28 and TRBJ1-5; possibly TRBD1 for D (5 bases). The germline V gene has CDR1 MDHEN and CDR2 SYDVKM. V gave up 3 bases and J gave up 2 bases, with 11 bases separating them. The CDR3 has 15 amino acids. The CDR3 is CASSFGGGGNQPQHF. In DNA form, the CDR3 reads TGTGCCAGCAGTTTTGGGGGAGGGGGCAATCAGCCCCAGCATTTT.

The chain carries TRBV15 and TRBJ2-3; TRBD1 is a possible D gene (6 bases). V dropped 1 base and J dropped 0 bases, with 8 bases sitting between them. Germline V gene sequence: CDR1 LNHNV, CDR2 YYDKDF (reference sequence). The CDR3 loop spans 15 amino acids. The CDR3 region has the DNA TGTGCCACCAGCAGAGGGGACACCAGCACAGATACGCAGTATTTT. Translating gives CATSRGDTSTDTQYF.

The CDR3 coding sequence is TGTGCCAGCCGAACTCGATTTCGGGGTTTTGATGGCTACACCTTC. This encodes CASRTRFRGFDGYTF. V is TRBV28 and J is TRBJ1-2, with D unclear. The CDR3 loop spans 15 amino acids. Deletions cut 8 bases from V and 6 bases from J, with 22 bases between. Germline V CDR1 and CDR2: MDHEN, SYDVKM.

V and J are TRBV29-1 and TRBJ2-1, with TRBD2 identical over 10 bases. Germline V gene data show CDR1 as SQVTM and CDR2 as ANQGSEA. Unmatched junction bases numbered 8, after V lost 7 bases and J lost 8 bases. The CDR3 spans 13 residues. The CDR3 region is CSAASGGRDEQFF. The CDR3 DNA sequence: TGCAGCGCCGCTAGCGGGGGAAGAGATGAGCAGTTCTTC.

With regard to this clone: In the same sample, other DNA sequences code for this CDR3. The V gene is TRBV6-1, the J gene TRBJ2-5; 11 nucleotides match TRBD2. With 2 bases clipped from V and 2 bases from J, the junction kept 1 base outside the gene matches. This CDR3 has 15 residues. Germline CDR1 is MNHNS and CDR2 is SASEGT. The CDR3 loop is CASSELAGGQETQYF. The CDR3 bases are TGTGCCAGCAGTGAATTAGCGGGGGGGCAAGAGACCCAGTACTTC.

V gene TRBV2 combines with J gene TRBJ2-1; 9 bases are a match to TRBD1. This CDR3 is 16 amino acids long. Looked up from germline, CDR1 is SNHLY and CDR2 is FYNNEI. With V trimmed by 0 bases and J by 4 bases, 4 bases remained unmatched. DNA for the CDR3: TGTGCCAGCAGTGAAGCCGGGACAGGGAGGTACAATGAGCAGTTCTTC. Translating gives CASSEAGTGRYNEQFF. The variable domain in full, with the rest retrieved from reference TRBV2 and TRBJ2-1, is EPEVTQTPSHQVTQMGQEVILRCVPISNHLYFYWYRQILGQKVEFLVSFYNNEISEKSEIFDDQFSVERPDGSNFTLKIRSTKLEDSAMYFCASSEAGTGRYNEQFFGPGTRLTVL.

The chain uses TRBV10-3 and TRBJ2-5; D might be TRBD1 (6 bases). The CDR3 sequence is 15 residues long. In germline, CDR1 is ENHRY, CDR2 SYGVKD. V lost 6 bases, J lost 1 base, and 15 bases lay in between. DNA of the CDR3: TGTGCCATCAGCCTCCTCACAGGGTCCCAAGAGACCCAGTACTTC. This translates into CAISLLTGSQETQYF.

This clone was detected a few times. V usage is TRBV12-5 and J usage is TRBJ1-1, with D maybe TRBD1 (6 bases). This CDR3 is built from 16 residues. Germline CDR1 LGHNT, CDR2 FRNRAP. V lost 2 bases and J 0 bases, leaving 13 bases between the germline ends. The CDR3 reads CASGLQRTVMNTEAFF. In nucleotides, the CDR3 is TGTGCTAGTGGTTTGCAGCGGACAGTGATGAACACTGAAGCTTTCTTT.

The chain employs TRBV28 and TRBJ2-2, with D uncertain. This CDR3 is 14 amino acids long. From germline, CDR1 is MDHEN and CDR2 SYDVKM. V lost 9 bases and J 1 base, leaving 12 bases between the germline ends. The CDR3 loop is CASLPRLNTGELFF. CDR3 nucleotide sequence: TGTGCCAGTCTACCGAGGCTGAACACCGGGGAGCTGTTTTTT.

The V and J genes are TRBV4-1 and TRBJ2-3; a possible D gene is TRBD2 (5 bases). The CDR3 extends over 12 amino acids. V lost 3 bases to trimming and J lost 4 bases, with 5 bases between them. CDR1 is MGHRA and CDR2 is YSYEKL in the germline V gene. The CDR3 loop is CASSQRADTQYF. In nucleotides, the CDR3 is TGCGCCAGCAGCCAGAGGGCAGATACGCAGTATTTT.

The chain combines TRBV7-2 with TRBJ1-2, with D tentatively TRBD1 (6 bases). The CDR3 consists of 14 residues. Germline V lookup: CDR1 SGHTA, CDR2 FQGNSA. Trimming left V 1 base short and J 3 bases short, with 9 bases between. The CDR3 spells CASSLDREYYGYTF. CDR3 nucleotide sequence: TGTGCCAGCAGCTTAGACAGGGAATACTATGGCTACACCTTC.

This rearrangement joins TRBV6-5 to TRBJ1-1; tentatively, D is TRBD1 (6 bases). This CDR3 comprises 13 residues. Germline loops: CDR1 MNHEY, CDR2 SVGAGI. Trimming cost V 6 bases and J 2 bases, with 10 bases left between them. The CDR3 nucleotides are TGTGCCAGCAGACAGGGTTCAAACACTGAAGCTTTCTTT. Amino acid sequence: CASRQGSNTEAFF.

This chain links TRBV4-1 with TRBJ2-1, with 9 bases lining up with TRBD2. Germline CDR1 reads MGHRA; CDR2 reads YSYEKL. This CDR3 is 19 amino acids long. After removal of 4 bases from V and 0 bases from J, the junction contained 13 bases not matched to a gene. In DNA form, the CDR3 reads TGCGCCAGCAGCCCGCCGATTCTAGCGGGACCCCGCTCCTACAATGAGCAGTTCTTC. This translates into CASSPPILAGPRSYNEQFF.

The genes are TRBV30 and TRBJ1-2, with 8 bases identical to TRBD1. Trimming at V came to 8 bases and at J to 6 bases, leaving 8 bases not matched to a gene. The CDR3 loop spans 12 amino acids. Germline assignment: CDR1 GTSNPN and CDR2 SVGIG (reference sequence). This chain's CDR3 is CARNTGGDGYTF. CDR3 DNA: TGTGCCCGCAATACAGGGGGAGATGGCTACACCTTC.